This T cell receptor (beta chain) was sequenced in a study of T cell responses to AZD1222 COVID-19 vaccine. The junction had 15 bases not matched to a gene; V was cut back by 0 bases and J by 3 bases. CDR1 is LNHDA and CDR2 is SQIVND in the germline V gene (reference sequence). The CDR3 is made up of 19 amino acids. For this clone: Its antigen is undetermined.

The data were produced by immunoSEQ multiplex PCR, yet TCRdb's version contains in-frame clones alone and is incomplete. In the table there are some 150,000 clones, 80% to 90% of which are singletons. Points from the study as a whole: In a largely white British group with more females than males, clonal diversity was possibly underestimated. Among vaccine-associated CD4 TCRs, coverage spanned spike, with dominance at 160-218 and 743-854. Scientists sampled the repertoires only once the peak T cell response had passed.

The clonotype originates from an adult who had recovered from COVID-19. V and J are TRBV19 and TRBJ2-7; TRBD2 aligns across 9 bases. The input for sequencing was peripheral blood, taken after recovery from COVID-19. This CDR3 is CASSIELPRSGRGFYEQYF. DNA for the CDR3: TGTGCCAGTAGTATAGAACTCCCACGTAGCGGGAGAGGGTTCTACGAGCAGTACTTC.